This record looks at one T cell receptor beta chain sequence and its context. Its binding antigen is unknown. Base qualities are not provided; no much larger clone lies one nucleotide away. Inclusive of the bounding cysteine and phenylalanine, the CDR3 is 16 residues long. Of the read, only the CDR3 DNA is kept; its 48 bases are in frame from base 1. CDR1 is given as MNHEY and CDR2 as SVGAGI, both from the germline V gene. V is cut by 3 bases and J by 2 bases, and the space between the germline ends is 13 bases. The sample originates from a study of control samples from healthy donors and cancer patients (TCRdb year 2020). The method was the immunoSEQ multiplex PCR assay. TCRdb holds this immuneACCESS table with in-frame rearrangements only. Some clones are missing; in checked studies, unresolved V genes explain under half, and the rest has no known cause. This sample lists some 110,000 clones; under 90% were detected once. The ten largest clonotypes hold about 12% of the sample.

Here the chain combines TRBV6-5 and TRBJ2-2; too little of a D gene remains to name it. The receptor was derived from a woman between 45 and 60 years old in good health. The material sequenced was blood. The CDR3 region has the sequence CASSYSMGRNTGELFF. The DNA reads as follows: TGTGCCAGCAGTTATAGTATGGGCCGTAACACCGGGGAGCTGTTTTTT.